This T cell receptor (beta chain) was profiled in a study of vaccination effects on CD4 cells after COVID-19. Study as a whole: Researchers obtained post-vaccine samples at a median of 72 days past the second dose.

Ahead of sequencing, the ViraFEST assay grew antigen-specific CD4+ T cells using viral peptide pools. Following a roughly ten-day culture, CD4+ T cells were purified. The person's infection with SARS-CoV-2, confirmed by PCR, took place between March and December 2020. Each participant received a vaccine that was either BNT162b2 or mRNA-1273, given as two doses. A density of about 2.2 million PBMC per well was used; these cells were cultured with roughly 10 IU/ml IL-2 and roughly 9.5 ug/ml peptides. IL-2 medium supplanted half the medium on days 3 and 7. On this clone: Its antigen is as yet unknown.

Some clones are missing from TCRdb's copy, which holds only in-frame ones; the method was immunoSEQ multiplex PCR. In the table there are 15,000 or so clones, 60% to 85% of which are singletons. This CDR3 comprises 16 residues. The germline CDR1 and CDR2 sequences are SGHAT and FQNNGV. The V and J ends lost 5 bases and 3 bases, in that order; junction bases with no gene match: 12. Findings and limits, study-wide: In convalescents, post-vaccine spike-reactive clones were mainly new clones induced by vaccination.

The source material was CD4+ T cells from PBMCs cultured with HCoV-NL63 spike peptides, sampled after COVID-19 vaccination. The chain joins TRBV11-2 to TRBJ2-7; the match to TRBD2 covers 8 bases. This clonotype was sampled from a human donor who had a prior SARS-CoV-2 infection. The CDR3 here is CASSPRGGTAYYEQYF. Here the CDR3 DNA reads TGTGCCAGCAGCCCCCGGGGGGGTACAGCTTACTACGAGCAGTACTTC.